The 31 T cell receptor beta chains below were found in one sample sequenced in a study of blood T cell repertoires in COVID-19. Sequencing was performed with immunoSEQ multiplex PCR; in TCRdb, only in-frame clones are kept and a portion is missing. The table has more than 60,000 clones, around 91% seen once. The sample comprised peripheral blood. The receptors originated from a man aged 45-65 years with acute or convalescent COVID-19.

The rearrangement joins TRBV2 to TRBJ2-7; tentative D call: TRBD1 (7 bases). From germline, CDR1 is SNHLY and CDR2 FYNNEI. V gave up 6 bases and J gave up 4 bases, with 10 bases separating them. The CDR3 spans 12 residues. In DNA, the CDR3 is TGTGCCAGCAGGGAGGGACAGTACGAGCAGTACTTC. Its protein is CASREGQYEQYF.

V usage is TRBV11-2 and J usage is TRBJ1-4; D unresolved. Trimming took off 5 bases at V and 5 bases at J, with 12 bases between the two ends. This CDR3 spans 14 amino acids. Germline CDR1 and CDR2: SGHAT and FQNNGV. The CDR3 DNA reads TGTGCCAGCAGCCCAGGATTGTTGAATGAAAAACTGTTTTTT. Encoded protein: CASSPGLLNEKLFF.

The V call is TRBV7-9, the J call TRBJ1-3; TRBD1 agrees at 7 bases. The CDR3 runs 18 residues. V shed 1 base and J 0 bases; nucleotides not matched to a gene: 9. CDR1 and CDR2 from the germline V gene are SEHNR and FQNEAQ (reference sequence). CDR3: CASSLGYDRANSGNTIYF. The CDR3 region has the DNA TGTGCCAGCAGCTTAGGGTACGACAGGGCGAACTCTGGAAACACCATATATTTT. The variable domain in full, completed from reference TRBV7-9 and TRBJ1-3, reads DTGVSQNPRHKITKRGQNVTFRCDPISEHNRLYWYRQTLGQGPEFLTYFQNEAQLEKSRLLSDRFSAERPKGSFSTLEIQRTEQGDSAMYLCASSLGYDRANSGNTIYFGEGSWLTVV.

The V and J genes are TRBV7-2 and TRBJ2-1; D uncertain. V was cut by 1 base and J by 6 bases, with 7 bases left in between. The CDR3 sequence is 13 residues long. Germline CDR1 SGHTA, CDR2 FQGNSA. The CDR3 reads CASSLGPGNEQFF. The CDR3 nucleotides are TGTGCCAGCAGCTTAGGACCGGGCAATGAGCAGTTCTTC.

CDR3 in DNA: TGTGCCAGCAGCGTAGAATCGTCCTCTGGAAACACCATATATTTT. Its translation: CASSVESSSGNTIYF. The chain couples TRBV7-2 to TRBJ1-3, with D unclear. The CDR3 extends over 15 amino acids. Per germline, CDR1 SGHTA and CDR2 FQGNSA. V lost 5 bases, J lost 0 bases, and 11 bases lay in between.

This rearrangement joins TRBV27 to TRBJ1-5; 8 nucleotides line up with TRBD1. The CDR3 sequence is 14 residues long. J lost 6 bases, V lost 9 bases, and 10 bases had no gene match. CDR1 is MNHEY and CDR2 is SMNVEV in the germline V gene (reference sequence). CDR3 nucleotides: TGTGCCAGGGGGACTAACAGGGGGAGTCAGCCCCAGCATTTT. Its protein product is CARGTNRGSQPQHF.

The DNA for the CDR3 is TGTGCCAGCAGCCACCGGTCAGGATCTGGAAACACCATATATTTT. Translating gives CASSHRSGSGNTIYF. The chain recombines TRBV14 with TRBJ1-3; D call uncertain. The V end lost 3 bases, the J end lost 1 base, and 10 bases lay between the germline ends. The germline V gene has CDR1 SGHDN and CDR2 FVKESK. The CDR3 is 15 residues long. The full variable domain, with the rest looked up from reference TRBV14 and TRBJ1-3, is EAGVTQFPSHSVIEKGQTVTLRCDPISGHDNLYWYRRVMGKEIKFLLHFVKESKQDESGMPNNRFLAERTGGTYSTLKVQPAELEDSGVYFCASSHRSGSGNTIYFGEGSWLTVV.

The genes are TRBV11-2 and TRBJ2-2, with 14 positions matching TRBD2. Germline CDR1 and CDR2: SGHAT and FQNNGV. The CDR3 consists of 18 residues. The V segment lost 5 bases and the J segment 7 bases; nucleotides outside the gene matches: 12. The CDR3 protein is CASSPTLGLAGVGGELFF. The CDR3 DNA sequence: TGTGCCAGCAGCCCGACGTTGGGACTAGCGGGAGTGGGCGGGGAGCTGTTTTTT.

J is TRBJ2-7 and V is TRBV7-2; 9 bases fit TRBD2. In germline, CDR1 is SGHTA, CDR2 FQGNSA. J gave up 5 bases and V 3 bases, and 8 bases lay outside the gene matches. This CDR3 contains 15 residues. The CDR3 region is CASSFWGSGSNEQYF. The CDR3 nucleotides are TGTGCCAGCAGCTTTTGGGGTAGCGGGAGCAACGAGCAGTACTTC. The full variable domain, completed using reference TRBV7-2 and TRBJ2-7, is GAGVSQSPSNKVTEKGKDVELRCDPISGHTALYWYRQSLGQGLEFLIYFQGNSAPDKSGLPSDRFSAERTGGSVSTLTIQRTQQEDSAVYLCASSFWGSGSNEQYFGPGTRLTVT.

This clone was seen just once. The chain links TRBV5-4 to TRBJ2-1; 8 positions agree with TRBD1. V lost 0 bases and J lost 0; bases outside the gene matches: 8. Germline CDR1 is SGHNT and CDR2 is YYREEE (reference sequence). This CDR3 contains 18 residues. The CDR3 DNA is TGTGCCAGCAGCTTGGGGCTTGGGACAGGAAGCTCCTACAATGAGCAGTTCTTC. Translation: CASSLGLGTGSSYNEQFF.

This clone occurred once. The J gene is TRBJ1-5, the V gene TRBV3-1 (or the pseudogene TRBV3-2); D remains ambiguous. The germline gives CDR1 LGHDT, CDR2 YNNKEL (reference sequence). The CDR3 extends over 14 amino acids. Deletions cut 5 bases from V and 5 bases from J, with 13 bases between. The CDR3, as DNA: TGTGCCAGCAGCTCCGGTCTGAGGGATCAGCCCCAGCATTTT. Residues: CASSSGLRDQPQHF.

The chain recombines TRBV2 with TRBJ1-2, with 8 nucleotides matching TRBD1. Germline loops: CDR1 SNHLY, CDR2 FYNNEI. J gave up 4 bases and V 8 bases, and 12 bases lay outside the gene matches. This CDR3 spans 15 amino acids. The CDR3 loop is CASHTGGDYTYGYTF. CDR3 DNA: TGTGCCAGCCACACAGGGGGGGACTACACCTATGGCTACACCTTC.

The genes are TRBV6-6 and TRBJ2-7; D possibly corresponds to TRBD1 (6 bases). V lost 6 bases to trimming and J lost 7 bases, with 25 bases between them. This CDR3 region has 16 residues. CDR1 MNHNY and CDR2 SVGAGI come from the germline V gene (reference sequence). The CDR3 here is CASRNQTGTRPNEQYF. The CDR3 DNA sequence: TGTGCCAGCAGGAATCAAACAGGGACACGGCCTAATGAGCAGTACTTC.

J is TRBJ1-5 and V is TRBV19; possibly TRBD1 for D (5 bases). V lost 6 bases to trimming and J lost 1 base, with 13 bases between them. The CDR3 spans 15 residues. Per germline, CDR1 LNHDA and CDR2 SQIVND (reference sequence). The DNA of the CDR3 is TGTGCCAGTAGCGGAGGGGCTATAAGCAATCAGCCCCAGCATTTT. Translating gives CASSGGAISNQPQHF.

The chain carries TRBV12-3 or TRBV12-4 and TRBJ1-1, with 8 bases aligning to TRBD1. The CDR3 is 13 residues long. Trimming at V came to 5 bases and at J to 8 bases, leaving 7 bases not matched to a gene. The CDR3 sequence: CASSTRQGPEAFF. The CDR3, as DNA: TGTGCCAGCAGTACGCGACAGGGGCCAGAAGCTTTCTTT.

CDR3 DNA sequence: TGTGCCAGCGCGACTCCCACGAACCCAGATCTTGAGACCCAGTACTTC. This codes for CASATPTNPDLETQYF. J is TRBJ2-5 and V is TRBV7-9, with D hard to call. CDR1 is SEHNR and CDR2 is FQNEAQ in the germline V gene (reference sequence). The CDR3 spans 16 residues. The V gene lost 8 bases and the J gene lost 5 bases, with 24 bases spanning the gap.

V gene TRBV3-1 (or the pseudogene TRBV3-2) combines with J gene TRBJ2-1; possibly TRBD1 for D (6 bases). Trimming stripped 0 bases from V and 7 bases from J, with 16 bases between. The CDR3 length is 16 residues. Germline V CDR1 and CDR2: LGHDT, YNNKEL (reference sequence). The DNA of the CDR3 is TGTGCCAGCAGCCAAGATGGGGGCGGAGGTGGGAATGAGCAGTTCTTC. Translating it yields CASSQDGGGGGNEQFF.

The chain links TRBV12-5 to TRBJ1-2; 10 bases align to TRBD1. CDR1 and CDR2 from the germline V gene are LGHNT and FRNRAP. The CDR3 totals 15 residues. V lost 10 bases and J lost 2; bases outside the gene matches: 10. CDR3 region: CATITPGQGNYGYTF. The CDR3 coding sequence is TGTGCTACCATAACTCCGGGACAGGGGAACTATGGCTACACCTTC.

The chain recombines TRBV5-1 with TRBJ1-3, with D maybe TRBD1 (5 bases). V was clipped by 0 bases and J by 0 bases, with 10 bases between them. Germline loops: CDR1 SGHRS, CDR2 YFSETQ. The CDR3 contains 16 residues. This CDR3 reads CASSLGVQGSGNTIYF. As DNA, the CDR3 is TGCGCCAGCAGCTTGGGCGTGCAGGGCTCTGGAAACACCATATATTTT.

The chain employs TRBV24-1 and TRBJ2-5; the match to TRBD1 covers 8 bases. This CDR3 is 19 amino acids long. V lost 1 base and J lost 1; bases outside the gene matches: 13. CDR1 is KGHDR and CDR2 is SFDVKD in the germline V gene. CDR3 sequence: CATSDLLDREKTTQETQYF. CDR3 sequence (DNA): TGTGCCACCAGTGATTTATTGGACAGGGAGAAGACAACCCAAGAGACCCAGTACTTC.

This chain connects TRBV6-6 to TRBJ1-2; no clear D gene. CDR3 size: 12 residues. V was shortened by 2 bases and J by 4 bases, with 5 bases between the two germline ends. The germline V gene has CDR1 MNHNY and CDR2 SVGAGI (reference sequence). The CDR3 loop reads CASSYPGYGYTF. DNA of the CDR3: TGTGCCAGCAGTTACCCGGGCTATGGCTACACCTTC.

The chain is built from TRBV7-9 and TRBJ2-7, with 7 bases lining up with TRBD1. The junction had 7 bases not matched to a gene; V was cut back by 2 bases and J by 3 bases. This CDR3 is 15 amino acids long. Germline-derived CDR1 and CDR2 are SEHNR and FQNEAQ (reference sequence). CDR3 amino acids: CASSLLGGSLYEQYF. As DNA, the CDR3 is TGTGCCAGCAGCTTATTAGGGGGCTCCCTCTACGAGCAGTACTTC.

The rearrangement uses TRBV6-5 and TRBJ2-7; D may be TRBD1 (6 bases). CDR3 length equals 15 residues. Trimming took off 6 bases at V and 0 bases at J, with 15 bases between the two ends. Germline assignment: CDR1 MNHEY and CDR2 SVGAGI. The CDR3 is CASSTPDRASYEQYF. CDR3 bases: TGTGCCAGCAGCACCCCGGACAGAGCCTCCTACGAGCAGTACTTC.

This clone was counted a single time. The rearrangement uses TRBV6-5 and TRBJ1-1; D unclear. Germline V CDR1 and CDR2: MNHEY, SVGAGI. The CDR3 extends over 14 amino acids. The ends were cut back, 4 bases at V and 1 base at J, with 10 bases in the middle. CDR3 amino acids: CASSFGLANTEAFF. DNA for the CDR3: TGTGCCAGCAGTTTTGGACTGGCGAACACTGAAGCTTTCTTT.

The chain links TRBV19 to TRBJ1-5; no reliable D call. Trimming removed 3 bases from V and 0 bases from J, with 12 bases in between. The CDR3 has 16 residues. CDR1 LNHDA and CDR2 SQIVND come from the germline V gene (reference sequence). CDR3 nucleotides: TGTGCCAGTAGTATTGCGATACCTTATAGCAATCAGCCCCAGCATTTT. Encoded protein: CASSIAIPYSNQPQHF.

V is TRBV19 and J is TRBJ1-4; 8 bases are a match to TRBD1. Germline V lookup: CDR1 LNHDA, CDR2 SQIVND (reference sequence). The junction had 10 bases not matched to a gene; V was cut back by 1 base and J by 6 bases. This CDR3 comprises 17 residues. The CDR3 sequence: CASSIGWGRGRDEKLFF. The DNA of the CDR3 is TGTGCCAGTAGTATAGGTTGGGGCAGGGGGCGCGATGAAAAACTGTTTTTT.

This chain joins TRBV7-8 and TRBJ2-7; 8 positions agree with TRBD1. The CDR3 spans 14 residues. Trimming took 10 bases from V and 3 from J; bases not matched to a gene: 11. Germline V gene lookup returns CDR1 SGHVS and CDR2 FQNEAQ. CDR3 sequence reads: CATSRAGTGYEQYF. For the CDR3, the DNA is TGTGCCACCTCGAGGGCCGGGACAGGCTACGAGCAGTACTTC.

This sequence joins TRBV4-3 and TRBJ2-7; TRBD1 matches 9 bases. Germline V lookup: CDR1 LGHNA, CDR2 YSLEER. V gave up 4 bases and J gave up 7 bases; unmatched junction bases: 8. CDR3 length: 14 amino acids. The CDR3 is CASSLQDRGGEQYF. The DNA of the CDR3 is TGCGCCAGCAGCCTCCAGGACAGGGGTGGGGAGCAGTACTTC.

The rearrangement joins TRBV9 to TRBJ2-7; D possibly corresponds to TRBD1 (6 bases). Per the germline V gene, CDR1 is SGDLS and CDR2 is YYNGEE. V lost 2 bases and J lost 1, with 10 bases in between. The CDR3 sequence is 14 residues long. The CDR3 nucleotides are TGTGCCAGCAGCGTGGACAGAAGATCCTACGAGCAGTACTTC. Translation gives CASSVDRRSYEQYF.

The chain couples TRBV24-1 to TRBJ2-5, with 8 bases identical to TRBD1. The trim removed 5 bases at V and 4 bases at J, leaving 2 bases unmatched. The germline V gene encodes CDR1 KGHDR and CDR2 SFDVKD. The CDR3 consists of 13 residues. CDR3 coding DNA: TGTGCCACCAGTGGCCAGGGGGCAGAGACCCAGTACTTC. This translates into CATSGQGAETQYF.

The chain uses TRBV11-3 and TRBJ2-5, with D unresolved. Germline CDR1 and CDR2: SGHNT and YENEEA. Trimming left V 0 bases short and J 5 bases short, with 4 bases between. The CDR3 extends over 12 amino acids. CDR3 sequence: CASSLDRETQYF. The CDR3 coding sequence is TGTGCCAGCAGCTTAGATCGTGAGACCCAGTACTTC.